Listed below are T cell receptor beta chains from one sample, sequenced in a study of blood T cell repertoires in COVID-19. The assay was immunoSEQ multiplex PCR, and TCRdb's table has in-frame clones only and misses some. The sample yields about 180,000 clones, 86% seen once. The sample comprised peripheral blood. Receptor source: a man in his forties or fifties with active or convalescent COVID-19. CDR3s include the opening cysteine and the closing phenylalanine or tryptophan. Each record gives: D gene, V gene, J gene, clone size, CDR3 protein, CDR3 DNA. A D gene is named only where the DNA matches it firmly. Some rows have no size entry. The others give once, few or many, or a class for an expanded clone.

>-|TRBV4-2|TRBJ2-1|once
CASSPQAPGEQFF
TGTGCCAGCAGCCCCCAGGCTCCGGGAGAGCAGTTCTTC
>-|TRBV10-3|TRBJ1-2|-
CAISAPTEGYGYTF
TGTGCCATCAGTGCCCCGACAGAAGGGTATGGCTACACCTTC
>-|TRBV30|TRBJ1-2|few
CAWSGPGGYTF
TGTGCCTGGAGTGGGCCGGGGGGCTACACCTTC
>TRBD1|TRBV5-6|TRBJ2-2|-
CASSWGTGGTGELFF
TGTGCCAGCAGCTGGGGGACAGGGGGCACCGGGGAGCTGTTTTTT
>TRBD1|TRBV28|TRBJ2-1|-
CASSLLGAPGQYNEQFF
TGTGCCAGCAGTTTATTAGGGGCTCCGGGACAGTACAATGAGCAGTTCTTC
>-|TRBV12-3/TRBV12-4|TRBJ2-3|-
CASTPGVDTQYF
TGTGCCAGCACCCCGGGGGTAGATACGCAGTATTTT
>TRBD1|TRBV4-3|TRBJ1-4|-
CASSQAQGLDEKLFF
TGCGCCAGCAGCCAAGCACAGGGGCTGGATGAAAAACTGTTTTTT
>TRBD1|TRBV3-1/TRBV3-2|TRBJ1-2|-
CASCGTGEGYTF
TGTGCCAGCTGCGGGACAGGGGAGGGCTACACCTTC
>TRBD1|TRBV5-1|TRBJ2-1|-
CASSLAGGASYNEQFF
TGCGCCAGCAGCTTGGCAGGGGGCGCATCCTACAATGAGCAGTTCTTC
>-|TRBV3-1/TRBV3-2|TRBJ2-5|-
CASSSEVLETQYF
TGTGCCAGCAGCAGCGAGGTCCTAGAGACCCAGTACTTC
>-|TRBV7-6|TRBJ1-4|-
CASSLNPGATNEKLFF
TGTGCCAGCAGCCTAAACCCAGGGGCAACTAATGAAAAACTGTTTTTT
>TRBD2|TRBV20-1|TRBJ2-7|-
CSARDYDEQYF
TGCAGTGCGCGGGACTACGACGAGCAGTACTTC
>-|TRBV5-6|TRBJ2-3|-
CASSLGGRSDTQYF
TGTGCCAGCAGCTTGGGGGGGCGGTCAGATACGCAGTATTTT
>TRBD2|TRBV6-2/TRBV6-3|TRBJ2-3|once
CASSYLSAGGSTDTQYF
TGTGCCAGCAGTTACCTATCAGCGGGAGGGAGCACAGATACGCAGTATTTT
>TRBD1|TRBV24-1|TRBJ2-6|-
CAATGGSGANVLTF
TGTGCCGCTACAGGGGGTTCAGGGGCCAACGTCCTGACTTTC
>-|TRBV29-1|TRBJ2-1|-
CSVERGSSYNEQFF
TGCAGCGTTGAAAGGGGTTCTTCCTACAATGAGCAGTTCTTC
>TRBD1|TRBV19|TRBJ2-7|-
CASSTSGTGDYEQYF
TGTGCCAGTAGTACCTCCGGGACAGGCGACTACGAGCAGTACTTC